The clone carrying this TCR beta chain was observed a few times. Its antigen is undetermined. Genomic DNA, serving as template, underwent TCR beta VDJ and CDR3 profiling. TCRdb called the reads again in MiXCR, with one record for every CDR3 protein. The data contain approximately 220,000 distinct CDR3 sequences, more than 40% of them singletons. The data originate from a study of CD8+CD57+ T cells in acquired aplastic anemia. The study, taken as a whole, reports: Sharing between patients and controls was observed for 25 to 30 CD8+ CDR3 sequences.

Before being chosen for sequencing, patients had shown CD8+CD57+ cell expansion by flow cytometry. Prior therapy had not been administered to any patient at the time of blood sampling. Sequencing was done on a sample of sorted CD4+, CD8+, or CD8+CD57+ T cells (not recorded which) from PBMCs. The sequence derives from a human donor with aplastic anemia.

CDR3 nucleotide sequence: TGTGCCAGCAGCTTAGGGCGCGGAACCTCCTACGAGCAGTACTTC. Protein product: CASSLGRGTSYEQYF. This chain connects TRBV7-3 to TRBJ2-7; no firm D call. This CDR3 comprises 15 residues. In germline, CDR1 is SGHTA, CDR2 FQGTGA. V dropped 2 bases and J dropped 0 bases, with 11 bases sitting between them.